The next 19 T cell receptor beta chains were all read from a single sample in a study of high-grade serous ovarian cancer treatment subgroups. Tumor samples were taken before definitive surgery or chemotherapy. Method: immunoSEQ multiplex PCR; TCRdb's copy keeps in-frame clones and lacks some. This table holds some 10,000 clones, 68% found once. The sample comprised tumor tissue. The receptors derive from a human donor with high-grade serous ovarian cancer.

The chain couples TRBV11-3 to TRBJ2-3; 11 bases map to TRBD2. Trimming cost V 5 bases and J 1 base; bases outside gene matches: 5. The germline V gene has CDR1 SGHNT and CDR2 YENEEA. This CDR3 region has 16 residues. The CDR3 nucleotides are TGTGCCAGCAGCCCAATAGCGGGAGGGGGCACAGATACGCAGTATTTT. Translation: CASSPIAGGGTDTQYF.

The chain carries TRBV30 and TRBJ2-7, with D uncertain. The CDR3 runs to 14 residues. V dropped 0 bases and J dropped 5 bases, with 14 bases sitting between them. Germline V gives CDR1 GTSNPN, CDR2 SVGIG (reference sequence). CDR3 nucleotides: TGTGCCTGGAGTGTCCCCGCGAGTGTGCACGAGCAGTACTTC. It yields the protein CAWSVPASVHEQYF. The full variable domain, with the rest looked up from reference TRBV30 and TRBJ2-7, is SQTIHQWPATLVQPVGSPLSLECTVEGTSNPNLYWYRQAAGRGLQLLFYSVGIGQISSEVPQNLSASRPQDRQFILSSKKLLLSDSGFYLCAWSVPASVHEQYFGPGTRLTVT.

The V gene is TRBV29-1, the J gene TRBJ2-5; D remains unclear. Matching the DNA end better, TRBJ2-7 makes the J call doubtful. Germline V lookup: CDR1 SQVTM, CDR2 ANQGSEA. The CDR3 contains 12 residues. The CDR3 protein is CSVAKSSYEQYF. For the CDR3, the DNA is TGCAGCGTTGCTAAAAGCTCCTACGAGCAGTACTTC.

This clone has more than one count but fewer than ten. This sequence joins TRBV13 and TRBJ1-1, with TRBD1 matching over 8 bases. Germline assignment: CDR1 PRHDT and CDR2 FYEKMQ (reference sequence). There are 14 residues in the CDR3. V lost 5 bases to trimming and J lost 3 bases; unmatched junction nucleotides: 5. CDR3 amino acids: CASSPEDRDTEAFF. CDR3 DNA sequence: TGTGCCAGCAGCCCCGAGGACAGGGACACTGAAGCTTTCTTT.

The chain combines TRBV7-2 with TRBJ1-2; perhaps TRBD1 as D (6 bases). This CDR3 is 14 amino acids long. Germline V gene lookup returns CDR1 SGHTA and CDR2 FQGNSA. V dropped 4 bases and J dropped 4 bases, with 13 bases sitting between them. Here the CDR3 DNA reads TGTGCCAGCAGCTCCGGACAGATCCCCTATGGCTACACCTTC. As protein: CASSSGQIPYGYTF.

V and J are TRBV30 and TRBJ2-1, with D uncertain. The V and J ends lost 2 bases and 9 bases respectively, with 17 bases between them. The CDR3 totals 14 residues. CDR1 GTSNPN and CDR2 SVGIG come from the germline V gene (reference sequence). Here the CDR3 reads CAWSLRVLGSEQFF. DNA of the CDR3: TGTGCCTGGAGTCTTCGGGTCCTGGGAAGTGAGCAGTTCTTC.

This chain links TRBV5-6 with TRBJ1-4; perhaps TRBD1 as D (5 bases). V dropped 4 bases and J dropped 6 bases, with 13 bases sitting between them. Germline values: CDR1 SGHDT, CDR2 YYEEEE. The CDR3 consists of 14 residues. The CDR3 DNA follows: TGTGCCAGCAGCCGGAGTACGACAGATGAAAAACTGTTTTTT. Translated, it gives CASSRSTTDEKLFF.

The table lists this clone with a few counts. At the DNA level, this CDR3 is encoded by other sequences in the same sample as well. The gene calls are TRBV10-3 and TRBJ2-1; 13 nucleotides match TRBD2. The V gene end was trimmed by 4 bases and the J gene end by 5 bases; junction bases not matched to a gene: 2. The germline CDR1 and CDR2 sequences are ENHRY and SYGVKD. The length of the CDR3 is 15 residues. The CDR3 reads CAISAGLAGNNEQFF. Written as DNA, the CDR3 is TGTGCCATCAGTGCGGGACTAGCGGGGAACAATGAGCAGTTCTTC.

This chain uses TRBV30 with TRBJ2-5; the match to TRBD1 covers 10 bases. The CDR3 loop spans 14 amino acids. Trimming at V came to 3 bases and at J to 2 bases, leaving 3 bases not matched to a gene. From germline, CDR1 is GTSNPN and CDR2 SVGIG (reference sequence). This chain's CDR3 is CAWSWDRGQETQYF. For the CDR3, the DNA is TGTGCCTGGAGCTGGGACAGGGGACAAGAGACCCAGTACTTC.

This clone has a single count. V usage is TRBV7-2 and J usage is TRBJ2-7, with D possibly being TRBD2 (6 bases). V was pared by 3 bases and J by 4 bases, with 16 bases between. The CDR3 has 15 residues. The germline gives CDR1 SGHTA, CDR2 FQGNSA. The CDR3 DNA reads TGTGCCAGCAGCTTTACGGGAGAGCCCCAGTACGAGCAGTACTTC. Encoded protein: CASSFTGEPQYEQYF.

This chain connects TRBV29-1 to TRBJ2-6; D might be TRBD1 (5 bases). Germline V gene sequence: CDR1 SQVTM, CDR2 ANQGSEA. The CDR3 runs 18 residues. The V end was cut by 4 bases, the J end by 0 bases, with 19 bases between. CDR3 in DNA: TGCAGCGTTGTTAGCTATGCAGGGCTAACCTCTGGGGCCAACGTCCTGACTTTC. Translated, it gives CSVVSYAGLTSGANVLTF.

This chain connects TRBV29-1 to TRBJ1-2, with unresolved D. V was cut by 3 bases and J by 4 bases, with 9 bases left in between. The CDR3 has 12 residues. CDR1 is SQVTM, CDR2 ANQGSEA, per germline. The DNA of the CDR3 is TGCAGCGTTGAGACCAGCTTCTATGGCTACACCTTC. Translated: CSVETSFYGYTF.

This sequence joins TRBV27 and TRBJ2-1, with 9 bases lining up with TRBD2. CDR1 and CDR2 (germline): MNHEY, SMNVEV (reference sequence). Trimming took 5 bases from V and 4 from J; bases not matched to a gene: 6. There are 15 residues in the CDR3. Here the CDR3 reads CASSPGLANYNEQFF. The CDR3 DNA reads TGTGCCAGCAGTCCGGGACTAGCAAATTACAATGAGCAGTTCTTC.

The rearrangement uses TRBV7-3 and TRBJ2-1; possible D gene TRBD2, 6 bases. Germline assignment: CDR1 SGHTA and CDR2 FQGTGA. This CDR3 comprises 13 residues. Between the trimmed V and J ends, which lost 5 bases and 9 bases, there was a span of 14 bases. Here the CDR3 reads CASSAGGETEQFF. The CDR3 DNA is TGTGCCAGCAGCGCCGGCGGGGAGACTGAGCAGTTCTTC.

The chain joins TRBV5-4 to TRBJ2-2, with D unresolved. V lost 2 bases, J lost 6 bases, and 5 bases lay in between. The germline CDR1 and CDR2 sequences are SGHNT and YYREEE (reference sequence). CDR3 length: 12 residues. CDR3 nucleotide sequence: TGTGCCAGCAGCTTCCAGTCCGGGGAGCTGTTTTTT. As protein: CASSFQSGELFF.

CDR3 sequence reads: CASSQDGEGLYEQYF. The CDR3 region has the DNA TGTGCCAGCAGCCAAGACGGGGAGGGTCTATACGAGCAGTACTTC. This sequence joins TRBV14 and TRBJ2-7, with 7 bases identical to TRBD2. This CDR3 comprises 15 residues. Germline trimming cut 0 bases from V and 4 bases from J; bases unmatched to any gene: 6. CDR1 and CDR2 (germline): SGHDN, FVKESK.

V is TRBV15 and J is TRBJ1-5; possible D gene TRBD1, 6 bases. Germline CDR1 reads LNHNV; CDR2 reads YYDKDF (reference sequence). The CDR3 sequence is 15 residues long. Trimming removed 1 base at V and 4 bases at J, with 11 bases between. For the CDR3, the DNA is TGTGCCACCAGCAGAGCGCGGCAGGGGAATCAGCCCCAGCATTTT. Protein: CATSRARQGNQPQHF.

CDR3 in DNA: TGCGCCAGCAGCTTGAAAGGGGGGCGCGGAGAGACCCAGTACTTC. Amino acids: CASSLKGGRGETQYF. The chain uses TRBV5-1 and TRBJ2-5, with D tentatively TRBD1 or TRBD2 (6 bases each). Trimming pared 1 base from V and 4 bases from J, leaving 14 bases between. Germline V CDR1 and CDR2: SGHRS, YFSETQ. The CDR3 totals 15 residues. Full variable domain (remainder filled in from reference TRBV5-1 and TRBJ2-5): KAGVTQTPRYLIKTRGQQVTLSCSPISGHRSVSWYQQTPGQGLQFLFEYFSETQRNKGNFPGRFSGRQFSNSRSEMNVSTLELGDSALYLCASSLKGGRGETQYFGPGTRLLVL.

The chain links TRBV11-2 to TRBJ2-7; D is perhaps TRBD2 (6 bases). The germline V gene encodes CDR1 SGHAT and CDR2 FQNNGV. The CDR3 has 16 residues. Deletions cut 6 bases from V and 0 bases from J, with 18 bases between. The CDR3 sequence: CASSSDATRSSYEQYF. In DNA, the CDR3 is TGTGCCAGCAGTTCCGATGCGACTAGGTCCTCCTACGAGCAGTACTTC. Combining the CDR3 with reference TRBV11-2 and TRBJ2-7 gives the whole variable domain EAGVAQSPRYKIIEKRQSVAFWCNPISGHATLYWYQQILGQGPKLLIQFQNNGVVDDSQLPKDRFSAERLKGVDSTLKIQPAKLEDSAVYLCASSSDATRSSYEQYFGPGTRLTVT.